Presented here are 10 T cell receptor beta chains from one specimen sequenced in a study of shared clonotypes between healthy human individuals. The repertoire was sequenced with immunoSEQ multiplex PCR; TCRdb's copy has only in-frame clones and lacks some. The data contain just over 2,000,000 clones, approximately 95% of them singletons. Sequenced: naive CD4+ T cells sorted from blood. Subset defined: CD45RA+ positively selected. The receptors were sampled from a man younger than 30 in good health.

The CDR3, as DNA: TGTGCCACCAGCAGGCTAGCGGGTCACACCGGGGAGCTGTTTTTT. Translation gives CATSRLAGHTGELFF. The V gene is TRBV15, the J gene TRBJ2-2; 8 nucleotides agree with TRBD2. Trimming cost V 3 bases and J 3 bases; bases outside gene matches: 3. This CDR3 comprises 15 residues. From germline, CDR1 is LNHNV and CDR2 YYDKDF (reference sequence).

This chain joins TRBV7-2 and TRBJ2-7, with no clear D. CDR3 length equals 12 residues. From germline, CDR1 is SGHTA and CDR2 FQGNSA. Trimming shortened V by 2 bases and J by 6 bases, and 8 bases separated the two germline ends. The CDR3 nucleotides are TGTGCCAGCAGCTTAATGGCGAGCGAGCAGTACTTC. Its protein is CASSLMASEQYF.

CDR3 region: CASSPPNRLEGGEQYF. As DNA, the CDR3 is TGTGCCAGCTCACCACCGAATCGGTTGGAGGGGGGAGAGCAGTACTTC. The V call is TRBV18, the J call TRBJ2-7; D may match TRBD1 or TRBD2 (6 bases each). V was cut by 0 bases and J by 7 bases, with 19 bases left in between. The germline gives CDR1 KGHSH, CDR2 LQKENI. This CDR3 comprises 16 residues.

This chain links TRBV5-1 with TRBJ2-6, with D possibly TRBD1 on 5 matching bases. The CDR3 length is 17 residues. V gave up 4 bases and J gave up 0 bases, with 14 bases separating them. The germline gives CDR1 SGHRS, CDR2 YFSETQ. As DNA, the CDR3 is TGCGCCAGCAGCGCCGCTCAGGGCAACTCTGGGGCCAACGTCCTGACTTTC. Amino acid sequence: CASSAAQGNSGANVLTF. The complete variable domain, with remaining parts taken from reference TRBV5-1 and TRBJ2-6, reads KAGVTQTPRYLIKTRGQQVTLSCSPISGHRSVSWYQQTPGQGLQFLFEYFSETQRNKGNFPGRFSGRQFSNSRSEMNVSTLELGDSALYLCASSAAQGNSGANVLTFGAGSRLTVL.

V is TRBV2 and J is TRBJ1-1, with unresolved D. The germline V gene has CDR1 SNHLY and CDR2 FYNNEI. Trimming removed 7 bases at V and 1 base at J, with 7 bases between. The CDR3 covers 12 residues. The CDR3 DNA reads TGTGCCAGCATGGTAGGGAACACTGAAGCTTTCTTT. It specifies CASMVGNTEAFF. Variable domain in full (rest from reference TRBV2 and TRBJ1-1): EPEVTQTPSHQVTQMGQEVILRCVPISNHLYFYWYRQILGQKVEFLVSFYNNEISEKSEIFDDQFSVERPDGSNFTLKIRSTKLEDSAMYFCASMVGNTEAFFGQGTRLTVV.

The chain has TRBV6-1 and TRBJ1-5; no clear D gene. This CDR3 has 14 amino acids. Germline CDR1 reads MNHNS; CDR2 reads SASEGT. V shed 3 bases and J shed 1 base, with 7 bases lying between them. The CDR3 protein is CASSDGFSNQPQHF. CDR3 nucleotides: TGTGCCAGCAGTGATGGGTTCAGCAATCAGCCCCAGCATTTT.

The chain is built from TRBV28 and TRBJ2-1; D ambiguous. Looked up from germline, CDR1 is MDHEN and CDR2 is SYDVKM. V lost 5 bases and J 5 bases, leaving 16 bases between the germline ends. The CDR3 contains 15 residues. CDR3 amino acids: CASSPRFGVHNEQFF. The DNA for the CDR3 is TGTGCCAGCAGTCCACGTTTTGGGGTCCACAATGAGCAGTTCTTC. Drawing the rest from reference TRBV28 and TRBJ2-1, the complete variable domain is DVKVTQSSRYLVKRTGEKVFLECVQDMDHENMFWYRQDPGLGLRLIYFSYDVKMKEKGDIPEGYSVSREKKERFSLILESASTNQTSMYLCASSPRFGVHNEQFFGPGTRLTVL.

This clone was found once. The V and J genes are TRBV6-6 and TRBJ1-2; 7 nucleotides line up with TRBD1. Trimming removed 6 bases from V and 4 bases from J; junction bases left unmatched: 5. This CDR3 spans 13 amino acids. From germline, CDR1 is MNHNY and CDR2 SVGAGI (reference sequence). The DNA for the CDR3 is TGTGCCAGCAGGGCGGGGACAGTCTATGGCTACACCTTC. Translating it yields CASRAGTVYGYTF.

The rearrangement uses TRBV5-1 and TRBJ2-1, with 8 bases identical to TRBD1. Per the germline V gene, CDR1 is SGHRS and CDR2 is YFSETQ. Trimming at V came to 0 bases and at J to 5 bases, leaving 4 bases not matched to a gene. This CDR3 region has 15 residues. For the CDR3, the DNA is TGCGCCAGCAGCTTGGACCTGACAGGGGACAATGAGCAGTTCTTC. Residues: CASSLDLTGDNEQFF.

This rearrangement joins TRBV5-4 to TRBJ1-4, with D hard to call. This CDR3 has 15 residues. V was clipped by 4 bases and J by 3 bases, with 13 bases between them. Germline V gene lookup returns CDR1 SGHNT and CDR2 YYREEE (reference sequence). The CDR3 spells CASSPEPPPNEKLFF. The CDR3 nucleotides are TGTGCCAGCAGCCCCGAGCCGCCACCTAATGAAAAACTGTTTTTT.